Sequencing of this T cell receptor beta chain was carried out in a study of T cells in Graves' hyperthyroidism and ophthalmopathy. Overall study results and limits: The majority of expanded thyroid clonotypes above 0.001 also appeared in blood.

Researchers took RNA transcripts and amplified the TCR beta CDR3 regions from them. Initially, a first-round RT-PCR of the TCR CDR3 employed the HTBI primer set. TCRdb reprocessed the multiplex PCR reads with MiXCR, giving one entry per CDR3 protein. The data show around 420,000 distinct CDR3 sequences, approximately 14% seen once. The CDR3 sequence is 13 residues long. Losses at the gene ends were 6 bases for V and 6 bases for J; bases not matched to a gene: 6. This clonotype was seen ten or more times. Its target is not known. The material sequenced was blood. The clonotype was recovered from a woman aged 18-29 years with Graves' hyperthyroidism. The gene calls are TRBV12-3 or TRBV12-4 and TRBJ2-3; the match to TRBD1 covers 7 bases. The CDR3, as DNA: TGTGCCAGCAGCCTACAGGGGCGGGATACGCAGTATTTT. As protein: CASSLQGRDTQYF.